The rows below give T cell receptor beta chains drawn from one sample of a study of post-analysis software for immune sequencing data. From the PCR reads, TCRdb called clonotypes with MiXCR, one entry per CDR3 protein. The data hold fewer than 700,000 distinct CDR3 sequences, with about 44% observed a single time. Material for sequencing was blood. All receptors derive from a girl aged 5-17 years with multiple sclerosis. CDR3s include the opening cysteine and the closing phenylalanine or tryptophan. The order of the fields is clone size, V gene, J gene, D gene, CDR3 protein, CDR3 DNA. D genes are given only for firm matches. A clone size is listed for some rows: how often the clone was seen (once, few, many), or a class if it is expanded.

few,TRBV11-2,TRBJ1-2,-,CASSLGGSGNPNYGYTF,TGTGCCAGCAGCTTAGGAGGCTCGGGCAATCCTAACTATGGCTACACCTTC
few,TRBV5-1,TRBJ2-7,-,CASSQMGESGDEQYF,TGCGCCAGCAGCCAGATGGGAGAAAGTGGCGACGAGCAGTACTTC
-,TRBV20-1,TRBJ2-3,-,CSAPGRAEPTDTQYF,TGCAGTGCCCCCGGACGAGCGGAACCCACAGATACGCAGTATTTT
-,TRBV29-1,TRBJ2-4,-,CSVGDSPAKNIQYF,TGCAGCGTTGGAGACAGTCCGGCCAAAAACATTCAGTACTTC
few,TRBV6-5,TRBJ2-5,TRBD2,CASSTGTSGRETPYF,TGTGCCAGCAGTACCGGTACTAGCGGGCGAGAGACCCCGTACTTC
-,TRBV12-3/TRBV12-4,TRBJ2-5,-,CASSLSVQETQYF,TGTGCCAGCAGTTTATCGGTACAAGAGACCCAGTACTTC
-,TRBV10-3,TRBJ1-2,TRBD1,CAIRDTGGSYGYTF,TGTGCCATCAGGGATACAGGGGGCAGCTATGGCTACACCTTC
-,TRBV28,TRBJ2-7,-,CASRASPISYEQYF,TGTGCCAGCAGGGCGAGTCCAATCTCCTACGAGCAGTACTTC
few,TRBV9,TRBJ2-7,-,CASSPGPLPYEQYF,TGTGCCAGCAGCCCGGGCCCTCTCCCCTACGAGCAGTACTTC
once,TRBV5-1,TRBJ2-3,TRBD2,CASSPMNLAGSSTDTQYF,TGCGCCAGCAGCCCAATGAACCTAGCGGGCTCTAGCACAGATACGCAGTATTTT
few,TRBV5-1,TRBJ2-7,-,CASSFKEGPYEQYF,TGCGCCAGCAGCTTTAAAGAGGGTCCCTACGAGCAGTACTTC
-,TRBV29-1,TRBJ2-7,TRBD2,CSVELAGGLLGYEQYF,TGCAGCGTTGAGCTAGCGGGAGGCCTCCTTGGGTACGAGCAGTACTTC
-,TRBV27,TRBJ2-5,-,CASSLWFGETQYF,TGTGCCAGCAGTTTATGGTTTGGGGAGACCCAGTACTTC
few,TRBV12-3/TRBV12-4,TRBJ1-5,-,CASSSFWASNQPQHF,TGTGCCAGCAGTAGCTTCTGGGCGAGCAATCAGCCCCAGCATTTT
-,TRBV20-1,TRBJ2-3,TRBD2,CSAIGLVASGFTDTQYF,TGCAGTGCTATAGGGTTGGTGGCTAGCGGCTTCACAGATACGCAGTATTTT
-,TRBV9,TRBJ1-4,-,CASSLWDGLNTTNEKLFF,TGTGCCAGCAGCCTATGGGACGGTTTAAATACAACTAATGAAAAACTGTTTTTT
few,TRBV12-3/TRBV12-4,TRBJ2-1,-,CASPFGNEQFF,TGTGCCAGCCCCTTCGGGAATGAGCAGTTCTTC
-,TRBV29-1,TRBJ1-4,TRBD1,CSVGAGQGSEKLFF,TGCAGCGTGGGGGCCGGACAGGGGAGTGAAAAACTGTTTTTT
few,TRBV12-3/TRBV12-4,TRBJ2-7,TRBD2,CASSSPRTSGREQYF,TGTGCCAGCAGTTCCCCTCGGACTAGCGGGAGGGAGCAGTACTTC
-,TRBV12-3/TRBV12-4,TRBJ2-1,TRBD2,CASSFAGVGNEQFF,TGTGCCAGCAGTTTTGCGGGAGTGGGGAATGAGCAGTTCTTC
few,TRBV5-6,TRBJ2-7,-,CASSFIPENPYEQYF,TGTGCCAGCAGCTTCATACCAGAAAACCCCTACGAGCAGTACTTC
-,TRBV27,TRBJ2-5,TRBD1,CASSQPGQGTLRQYF,TGTGCCAGCAGTCAACCGGGACAGGGGACCCTCAGGCAGTACTTC
few,TRBV5-1,TRBJ1-5,-,CASSLDTNQPQHF,TGCGCCAGCAGCTTGGATACCAATCAGCCCCAGCATTTT
-,TRBV11-3,TRBJ2-7,-,CASSFLGQGGEQYF,TGTGCCAGCAGCTTCCTCGGCCAGGGTGGCGAGCAGTACTTC
-,TRBV4-1,TRBJ2-7,-,CASSQDAARSYEQYF,TGCGCCAGCAGCCAAGACGCGGCGCGGAGCTACGAGCAGTACTTC